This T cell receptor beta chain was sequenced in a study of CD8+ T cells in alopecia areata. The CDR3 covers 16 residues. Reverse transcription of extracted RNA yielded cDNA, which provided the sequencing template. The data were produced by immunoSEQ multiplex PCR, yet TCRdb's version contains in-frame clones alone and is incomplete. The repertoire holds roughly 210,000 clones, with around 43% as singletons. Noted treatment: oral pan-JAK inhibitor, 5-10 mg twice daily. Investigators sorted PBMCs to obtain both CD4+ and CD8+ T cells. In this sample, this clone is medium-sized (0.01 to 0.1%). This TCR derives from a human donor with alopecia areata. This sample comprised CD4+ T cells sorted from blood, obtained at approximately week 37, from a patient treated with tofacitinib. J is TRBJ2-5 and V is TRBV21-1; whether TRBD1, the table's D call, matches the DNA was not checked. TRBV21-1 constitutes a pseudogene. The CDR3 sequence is CASSTPHRVGQETQYF. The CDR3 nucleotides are TGTGCCAGCAGCACCCCGCACAGGGTTGGACAAGAGACCCAGTACTTC.